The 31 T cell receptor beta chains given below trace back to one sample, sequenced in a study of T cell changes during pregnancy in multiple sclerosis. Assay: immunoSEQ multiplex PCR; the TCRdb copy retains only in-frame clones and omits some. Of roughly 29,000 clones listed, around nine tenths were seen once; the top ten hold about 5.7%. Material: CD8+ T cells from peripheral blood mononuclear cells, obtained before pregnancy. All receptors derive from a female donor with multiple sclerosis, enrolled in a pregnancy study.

CDR3 residues: CASSVSLYEQYF. The DNA for the CDR3 is TGTGCCAGCAGTGTGAGCCTCTACGAGCAGTACTTC. The chain has TRBV25-1 and TRBJ2-7; D is uncertain. This CDR3 spans 12 amino acids. Trimming took off 4 bases at V and 3 bases at J, with 7 bases between the two ends. Germline values: CDR1 MGHDK, CDR2 SYGVNS.

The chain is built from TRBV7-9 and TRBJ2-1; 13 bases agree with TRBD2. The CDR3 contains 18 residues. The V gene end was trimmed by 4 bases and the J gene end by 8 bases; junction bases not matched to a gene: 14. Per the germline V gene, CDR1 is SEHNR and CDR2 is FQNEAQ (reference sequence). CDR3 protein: CASSSPLPGLAGQDEQFF. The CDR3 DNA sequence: TGTGCCAGCAGCTCTCCACTACCGGGACTAGCGGGACAGGATGAGCAGTTCTTC. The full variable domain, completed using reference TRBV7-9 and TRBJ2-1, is DTGVSQNPRHKITKRGQNVTFRCDPISEHNRLYWYRQTLGQGPEFLTYFQNEAQLEKSRLLSDRFSAERPKGSFSTLEIQRTEQGDSAMYLCASSSPLPGLAGQDEQFFGPGTRLTVL.

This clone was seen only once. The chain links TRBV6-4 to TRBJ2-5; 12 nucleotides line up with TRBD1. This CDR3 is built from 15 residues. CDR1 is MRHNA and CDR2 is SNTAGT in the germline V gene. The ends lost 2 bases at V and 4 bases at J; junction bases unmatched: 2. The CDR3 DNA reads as TGTGCCAGCAGTGACGGGACAGGGGGCAGAGAGACCCAGTACTTC. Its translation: CASSDGTGGRETQYF.

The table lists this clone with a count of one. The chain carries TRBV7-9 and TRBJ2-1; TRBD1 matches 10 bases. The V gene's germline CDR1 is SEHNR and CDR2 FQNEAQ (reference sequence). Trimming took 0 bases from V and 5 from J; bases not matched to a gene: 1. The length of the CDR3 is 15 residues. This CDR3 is CASSLAGTGDNEQFF. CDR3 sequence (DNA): TGTGCCAGCAGCTTAGCGGGGACAGGGGACAATGAGCAGTTCTTC.

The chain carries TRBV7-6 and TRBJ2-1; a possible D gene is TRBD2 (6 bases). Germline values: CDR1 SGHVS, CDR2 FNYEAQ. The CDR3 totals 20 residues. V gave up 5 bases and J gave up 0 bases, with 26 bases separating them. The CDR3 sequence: CASSRTSGLEHLSSYNEQFF. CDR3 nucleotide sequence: TGTGCCAGCAGCCGAACGAGCGGGCTTGAGCACCTGAGCTCCTACAATGAGCAGTTCTTC. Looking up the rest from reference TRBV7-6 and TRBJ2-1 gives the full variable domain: GAGVSQSPRYKVTKRGQDVALRCDPISGHVSLYWYRQALGQGPEFLTYFNYEAQQDKSGLPNDRFSAERPEGSISTLTIQRTEQRDSAMYRCASSRTSGLEHLSSYNEQFFGPGTRLTVL.

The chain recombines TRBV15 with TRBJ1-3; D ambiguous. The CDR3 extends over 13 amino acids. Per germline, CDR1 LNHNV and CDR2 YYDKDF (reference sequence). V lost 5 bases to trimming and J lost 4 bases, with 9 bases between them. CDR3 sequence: CATSPEAGNTIYF. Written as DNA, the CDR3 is TGTGCCACCAGCCCGGAGGCGGGAAACACCATATATTTT.

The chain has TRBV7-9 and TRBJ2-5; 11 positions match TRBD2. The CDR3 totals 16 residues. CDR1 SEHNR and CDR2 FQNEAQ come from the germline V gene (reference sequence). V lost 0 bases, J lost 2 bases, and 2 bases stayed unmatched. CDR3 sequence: CASSLALAGGQETQYF. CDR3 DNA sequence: TGTGCCAGCAGCTTAGCTCTAGCGGGAGGACAAGAGACCCAGTACTTC.

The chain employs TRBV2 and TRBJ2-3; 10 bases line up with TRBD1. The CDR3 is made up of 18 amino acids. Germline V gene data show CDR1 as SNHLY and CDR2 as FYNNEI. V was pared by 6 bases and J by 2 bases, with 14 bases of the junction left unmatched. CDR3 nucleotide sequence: TGTGCCAGCAGCGCTCCGGCTGGACAGGGGGTCTACACAGATACGCAGTATTTT. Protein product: CASSAPAGQGVYTDTQYF.

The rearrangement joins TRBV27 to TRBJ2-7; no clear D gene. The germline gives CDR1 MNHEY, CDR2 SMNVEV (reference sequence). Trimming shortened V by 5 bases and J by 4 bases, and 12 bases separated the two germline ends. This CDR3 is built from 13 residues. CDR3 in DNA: TGTGCCAGCAGTCCTTTCTCAGGATACGAGCAGTACTTC. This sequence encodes CASSPFSGYEQYF.

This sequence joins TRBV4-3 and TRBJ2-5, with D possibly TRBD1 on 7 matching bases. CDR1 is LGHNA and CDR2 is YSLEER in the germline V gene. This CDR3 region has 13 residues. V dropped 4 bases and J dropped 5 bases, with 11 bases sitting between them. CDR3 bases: TGCGCCAGCAGCCCAGGGGGGAGGGAGACCCAGTACTTC. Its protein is CASSPGGRETQYF.

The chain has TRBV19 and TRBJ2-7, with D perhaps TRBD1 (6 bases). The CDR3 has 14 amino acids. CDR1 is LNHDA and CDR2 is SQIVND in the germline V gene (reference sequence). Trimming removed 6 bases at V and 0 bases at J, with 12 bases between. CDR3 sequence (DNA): TGTGCCAGTAGCCCCGCGGACAGCTCCTACGAGCAGTACTTC. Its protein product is CASSPADSSYEQYF.

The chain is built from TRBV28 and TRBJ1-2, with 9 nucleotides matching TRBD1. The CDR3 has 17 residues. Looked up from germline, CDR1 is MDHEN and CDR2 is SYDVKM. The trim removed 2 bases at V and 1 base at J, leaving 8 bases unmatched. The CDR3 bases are TGTGCCAGCAGTTTACCTGATAGACAGGGGGTTAACTATGGCTACACCTTC. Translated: CASSLPDRQGVNYGYTF.

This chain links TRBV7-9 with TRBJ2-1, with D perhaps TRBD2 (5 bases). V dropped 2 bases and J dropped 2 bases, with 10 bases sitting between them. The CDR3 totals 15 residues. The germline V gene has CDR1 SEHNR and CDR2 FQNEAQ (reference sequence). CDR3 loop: CASSLRDYTYNEQFF. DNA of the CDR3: TGTGCCAGCAGCTTACGGGATTATACCTACAATGAGCAGTTCTTC.

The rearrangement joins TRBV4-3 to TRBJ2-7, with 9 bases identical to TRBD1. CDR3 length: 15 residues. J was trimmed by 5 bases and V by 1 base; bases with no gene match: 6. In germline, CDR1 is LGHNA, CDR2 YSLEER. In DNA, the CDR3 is TGCGCCAGCAGCCAAGTTGCGACAGGGGGGGACGAGCAGTACTTC. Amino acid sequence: CASSQVATGGDEQYF.

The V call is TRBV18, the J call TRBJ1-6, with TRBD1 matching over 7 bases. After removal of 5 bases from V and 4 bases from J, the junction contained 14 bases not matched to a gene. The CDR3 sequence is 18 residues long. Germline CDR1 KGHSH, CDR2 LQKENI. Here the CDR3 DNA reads TGTGCCAGCTCAGGTGTCGACAGGGAGGAAGCATATAATTCACCCCTCCACTTT. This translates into CASSGVDREEAYNSPLHF.

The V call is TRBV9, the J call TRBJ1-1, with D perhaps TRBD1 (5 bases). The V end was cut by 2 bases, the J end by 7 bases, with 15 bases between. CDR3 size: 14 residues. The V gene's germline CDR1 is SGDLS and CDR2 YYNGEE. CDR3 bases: TGTGCCAGCAGCGTTGGTTGGGGGGATGGTGAAGCTTTCTTT. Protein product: CASSVGWGDGEAFF.

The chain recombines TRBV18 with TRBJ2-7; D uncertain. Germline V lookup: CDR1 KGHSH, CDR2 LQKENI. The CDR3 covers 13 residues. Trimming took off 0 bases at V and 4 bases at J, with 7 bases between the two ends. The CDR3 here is CASSPPSSYEQYF. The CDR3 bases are TGTGCCAGCTCACCACCATCCAGTTACGAGCAGTACTTC.

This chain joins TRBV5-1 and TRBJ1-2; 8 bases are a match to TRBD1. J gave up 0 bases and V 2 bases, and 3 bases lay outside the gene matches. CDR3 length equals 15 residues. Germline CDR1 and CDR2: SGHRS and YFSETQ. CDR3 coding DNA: TGCGCCAGCAGCTTTACAGGGGGTTCTAACTATGGCTACACCTTC. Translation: CASSFTGGSNYGYTF. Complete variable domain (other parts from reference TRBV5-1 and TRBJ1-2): KAGVTQTPRYLIKTRGQQVTLSCSPISGHRSVSWYQQTPGQGLQFLFEYFSETQRNKGNFPGRFSGRQFSNSRSEMNVSTLELGDSALYLCASSFTGGSNYGYTFGSGTRLTVV.

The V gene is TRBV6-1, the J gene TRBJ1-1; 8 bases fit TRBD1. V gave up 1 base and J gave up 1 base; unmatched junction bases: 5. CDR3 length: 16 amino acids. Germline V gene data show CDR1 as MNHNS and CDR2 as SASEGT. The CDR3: CASSEGQGRRNTEAFF. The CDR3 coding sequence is TGTGCCAGCAGTGAAGGACAGGGGCGGCGGAACACTGAAGCTTTCTTT.

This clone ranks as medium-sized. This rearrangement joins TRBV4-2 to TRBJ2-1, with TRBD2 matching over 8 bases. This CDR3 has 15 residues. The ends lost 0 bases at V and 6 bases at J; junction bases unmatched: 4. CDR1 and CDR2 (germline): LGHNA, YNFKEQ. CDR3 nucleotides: TGTGCCAGCAGCCAAGAAATAGCGGGGTCCAATGAGCAGTTCTTC. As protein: CASSQEIAGSNEQFF.

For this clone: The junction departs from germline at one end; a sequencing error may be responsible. CDR3 sequence (DNA): TGTGCCAGCAGCCTAGGACGGGGGGGCCGGTACCAAGAGACCCAGTACTTC. Translating it yields CASSLGRGGRYQETQYF. The rearrangement joins TRBV13 to TRBJ2-5, with 8 bases lining up with TRBD2. CDR1 and CDR2 (germline): PRHDT, FYEKMQ (reference sequence). This CDR3 spans 17 amino acids.

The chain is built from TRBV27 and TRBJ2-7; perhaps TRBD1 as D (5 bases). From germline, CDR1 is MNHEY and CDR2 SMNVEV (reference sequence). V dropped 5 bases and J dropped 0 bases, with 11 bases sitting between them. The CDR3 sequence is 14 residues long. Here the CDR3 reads CASSPTESSYEQYF. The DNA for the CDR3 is TGTGCCAGCAGTCCGACAGAGAGCTCCTACGAGCAGTACTTC.

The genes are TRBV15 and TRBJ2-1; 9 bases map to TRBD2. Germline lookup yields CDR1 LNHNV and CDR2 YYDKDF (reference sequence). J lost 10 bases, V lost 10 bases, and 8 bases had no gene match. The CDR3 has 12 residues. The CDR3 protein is CAIGGLADEQFF. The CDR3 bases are TGTGCCATAGGGGGACTAGCCGACGAGCAGTTCTTC.

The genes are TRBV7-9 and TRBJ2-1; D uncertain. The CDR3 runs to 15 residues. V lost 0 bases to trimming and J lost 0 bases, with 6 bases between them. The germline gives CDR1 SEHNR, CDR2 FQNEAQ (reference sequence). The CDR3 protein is CASSLAVSSYNEQFF. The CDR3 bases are TGTGCCAGCAGCTTAGCGGTTAGCTCCTACAATGAGCAGTTCTTC.

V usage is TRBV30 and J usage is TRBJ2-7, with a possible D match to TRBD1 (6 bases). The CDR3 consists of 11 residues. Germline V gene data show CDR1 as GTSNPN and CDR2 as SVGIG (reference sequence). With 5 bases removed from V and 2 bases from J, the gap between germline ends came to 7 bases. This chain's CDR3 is CAWEGAYEQYF. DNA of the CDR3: TGTGCCTGGGAGGGGGCCTACGAGCAGTACTTC.

The CDR3 protein is CASDPGENTEAFF. The CDR3 region has the DNA TGTGCCAGCGACCCGGGGGAGAACACTGAAGCTTTCTTT. The gene calls are TRBV6-1 and TRBJ1-1; D might be TRBD1 (5 bases). This CDR3 contains 13 residues. Germline V gene lookup returns CDR1 MNHNS and CDR2 SASEGT. The V end was cut by 8 bases, the J end by 1 base, with 11 bases between.

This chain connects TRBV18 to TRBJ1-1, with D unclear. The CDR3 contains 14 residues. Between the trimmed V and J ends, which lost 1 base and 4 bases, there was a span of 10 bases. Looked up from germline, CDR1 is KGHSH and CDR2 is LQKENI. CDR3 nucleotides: TGTGCCAGCTCACCACAAGAGGGAGGCACTGAAGCTTTCTTT. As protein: CASSPQEGGTEAFF. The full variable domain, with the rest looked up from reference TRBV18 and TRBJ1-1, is NAGVMQNPRHLVRRRGQEARLRCSPMKGHSHVYWYRQLPEEGLKFMVYLQKENIIDESGMPKERFSAEFPKEGPSILRIQQVVRGDSAAYFCASSPQEGGTEAFFGQGTRLTVV.

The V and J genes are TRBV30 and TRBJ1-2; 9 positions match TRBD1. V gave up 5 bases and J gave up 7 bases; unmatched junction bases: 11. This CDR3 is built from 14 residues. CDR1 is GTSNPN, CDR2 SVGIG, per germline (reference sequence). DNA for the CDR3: TGTGCCTGGTCCTCCGGGACAGGGATCAGTGGCTACACCTTC. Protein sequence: CAWSSGTGISGYTF.

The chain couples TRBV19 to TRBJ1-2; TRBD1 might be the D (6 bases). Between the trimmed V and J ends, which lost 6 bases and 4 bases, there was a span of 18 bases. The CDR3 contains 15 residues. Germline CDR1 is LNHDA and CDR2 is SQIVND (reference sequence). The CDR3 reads CASSITAQGFYGYTF. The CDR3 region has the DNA TGTGCCAGTAGCATTACCGCACAGGGCTTCTATGGCTACACCTTC.

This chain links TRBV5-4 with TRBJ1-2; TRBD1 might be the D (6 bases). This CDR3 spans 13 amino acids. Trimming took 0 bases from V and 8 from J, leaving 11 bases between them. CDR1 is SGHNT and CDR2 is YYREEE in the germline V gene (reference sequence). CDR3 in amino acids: CASSLDRVRGYTF. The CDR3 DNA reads TGTGCCAGCAGCTTGGACAGGGTGAGAGGCTACACCTTC.

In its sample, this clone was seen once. The CDR3 nucleotides read TGTGCCAGCAGTTGGTCCGGCACTGAAGCTTTCTTT. It specifies CASSWSGTEAFF. The chain couples TRBV7-9 to TRBJ1-1; D call uncertain. Germline CDR1 SEHNR, CDR2 FQNEAQ (reference sequence). Trimming removed 6 bases from V and 4 bases from J, with 9 bases in between. This CDR3 has 12 residues.